Only a few counts were recorded for the clone carrying this TCR beta chain. Its cognate antigen is unknown. This entry comes from a study of cytomegalovirus exposure and HLA in healthy donors. General study findings and limits: A later analysis, which compared TCR beta chains of equal frequency, found the HLA-associated ones more clonally expanded. Productive rates of about 87% or about 30% were seen for most TCR beta V segments in an earlier analysis. In a later analysis, at a false discovery rate of 0.05, approximately 16,000 TCR beta sequences were associated with HLA alleles.

Donors counted as nominally healthy when sampled, yet unrecorded immune exposures were likely. The PCR used 60 Vbeta and 13 Jbeta primers. Method: immunoSEQ multiplex PCR; TCRdb's copy keeps in-frame clones and lacks some. The sample includes about 150,000 clones, 75% to 80% of them seen just once. The junction had 0 bases not matched to a gene; V was cut back by 6 bases and J by 3 bases. This CDR3 is 12 amino acids long. Looked up from germline, CDR1 is MNHEY and CDR2 is SMNVEV (reference sequence). The receptor comes from a male donor in good health and CMV-seronegative. Input material: PBMCs. V and J are TRBV27 and TRBJ1-2; TRBD1 matches at 8 bases. CDR3 in DNA: TGTGCCAGCAGGGGACAGGACTATGGCTACACCTTC. This gives the protein CASRGQDYGYTF.